The T cell receptor (beta chain) described here comes from a study of control samples from healthy donors and cancer patients. This clone was seen a few times. Per germline, CDR1 LNHDA and CDR2 SQIVND (reference sequence). Trimming at V came to 1 base and at J to 4 bases, leaving 18 bases not matched to a gene. This CDR3 has 19 amino acids. TCRdb's copy holds only in-frame clones and misses some; the assay was immunoSEQ multiplex PCR. The sample lists some 150,000 clones; 89% were seen once. The V call is TRBV19, the J call TRBJ2-7; TRBD1 aligns across 8 bases. Sequenced material: blood. This TCR was sampled from a man aged 25 to 40 in good health. CDR3: CASSIVGRGRNLAQYEQYF. CDR3 DNA sequence: TGTGCCAGTAGTATAGTAGGCAGGGGGCGTAATTTAGCCCAGTACGAGCAGTACTTC.